The T cell receptor (beta chain) described here comes from a study of T cell responses to AZD1222 COVID-19 vaccine (dated by TCRdb to the early 2020s). For context, the study as a whole: A total of more than 230 trial participants underwent TCR sequencing, of whom approximately 210 received two doses of AZD1222 and about 25 received two doses of the MenACWY control vaccine. Trial participants were enrolled by age into 18-55, 56-69 and 70-plus year subgroups, with roughly 160, 29 and 62 TCR-sequenced participants respectively.

The CDR3 regions of human TCRbeta chains were subjected to immunosequencing. In the source study's methods: Repertoire TCRs were checked for matches against a reference library of SARS-CoV-2-specific TCRs that had been generated using the MIRA antigen-specificity platform. Breadth meant the fraction of unique TCRs that were SARS-CoV-2-associated, whereas depth meant the fraction of total T cells that were SARS-CoV-2-associated. Using the MIRA data, every spike-specific TCR was mapped to the spike region that the TCR reacted to and assigned to either a CD4 or a CD8 class. Log10-transformed breadth and depth values were compared by one-way ANOVA with Sidak's multiple comparisons tests. Held by TCRdb, this immuneACCESS table contains in-frame sequences only and omits some clones. Under half of the omission traces to an unresolved V gene where checked; the cause of the rest is unknown. For V, J and clone size, that table is used; D and trimming come from the DNA. The table for this sample lists 120,000 to 150,000 clones; roughly 86% of them were counted only once. The top ten clonotypes cover about 4.9% of the sample.

Including cysteine and phenylalanine, the CDR3 has 15 amino acids. The DNA shown is the 45-base CDR3, in frame from base 1. In the germline V gene, CDR1 corresponds to SGHRS and CDR2 to YFSETQ. For this chain, trimming is 1 base at the V end and 2 bases at the J end, and the number of junction bases without a gene match is 3. Broad study findings and their caveats: Because no day 14 peak-response samples were available, the repertoires could be characterized only after the peak T cell response. In the small 56-69-year group, the increase in depth fell short of significance, most likely because of low power. A significant rise in spike-specific TCR breadth and depth was observed after two AZD1222 doses relative to day 0 and relative to MenACWY recipients. Participants were mostly white British and included more females than males, and it was suggested by the authors that clonal diversity may have been underestimated. Conclusions about previously exposed vaccinees are limited because only five to seven AZD1222 recipients were SARS-CoV-2 seropositive at baseline. Reportedly, almost half of the unique spike-specific TCRs recognized epitopes lying outside the regions that are mutated in the B.1.351 and B.1.1.7 variants. CD4 TCRs associated with the vaccine covered the entire spike protein, and the dominant responses were in regions 160-218 and 743-854.

Sample time point, as interpreted from the label and publication: about 28 days (+/-7) after the second vaccine dose. The treatment or condition label corresponds to: meningococcal conjugate vaccine given as trial control. Samples from vaccinated people were obtained from the UK trials COV001 and COV002, which included a single-blind randomized controlled phase 2/3 trial of AZD1222 (ChAdOx1 nCoV-19) in healthy adults. For TCRbeta chain sequencing, PBMC samples from trial participants were taken at day 0 and at day 28 after the second dose. Concerning this clone itself: Its antigen is not yet known. The input lacks base qualities; no much larger clone sits a single base away.

The specimen was peripheral blood, collected 28 days after the second dose of the MenACWY control vaccine. The rearrangement joined TRBV5-1 to TRBJ2-5, with TRBD1 matching 9 junction bases. The clonotype originates from an adult who received the MenACWY meningococcal vaccine as a control. CDR3 sequence: CASSLTGGPQETQYF. The bases read TGCGCCAGCAGCTTGACAGGGGGCCCGCAAGAGACCCAGTACTTC.